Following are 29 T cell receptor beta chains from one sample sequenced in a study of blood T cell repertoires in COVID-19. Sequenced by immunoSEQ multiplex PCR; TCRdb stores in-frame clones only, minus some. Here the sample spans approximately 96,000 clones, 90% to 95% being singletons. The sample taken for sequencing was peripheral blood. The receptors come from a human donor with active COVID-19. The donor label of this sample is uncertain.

The CDR3 protein is CASSPSVQKTQYF. Here the CDR3 DNA reads TGTGCCAGCAGCCCCAGCGTTCAGAAGACCCAGTACTTC. The rearrangement links TRBV7-2 to TRBJ2-5; no clear D. With 5 bases removed from V and 6 bases from J, the gap between germline ends came to 13 bases. Germline CDR1 SGHTA, CDR2 FQGNSA. There are 13 residues in the CDR3.

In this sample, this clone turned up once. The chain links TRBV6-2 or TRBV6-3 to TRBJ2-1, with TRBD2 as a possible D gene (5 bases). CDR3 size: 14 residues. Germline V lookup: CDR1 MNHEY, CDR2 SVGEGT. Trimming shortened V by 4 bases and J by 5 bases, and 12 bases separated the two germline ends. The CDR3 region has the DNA TGTGCCAGCAGTTTTAGTGAGGGCCACAATGAGCAGTTCTTC. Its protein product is CASSFSEGHNEQFF.

The CDR3: CATSDQSGRYNEQFF. As DNA, the CDR3 is TGTGCCACCAGTGACCAAAGCGGGCGTTACAATGAGCAGTTCTTC. The J gene is TRBJ2-1, the V gene TRBV24-1, with D perhaps matching TRBD2 (6 bases). The V end lost 4 bases, the J end lost 4 bases, and 13 bases lay between the germline ends. This CDR3 comprises 15 residues. From germline, CDR1 is KGHDR and CDR2 SFDVKD.

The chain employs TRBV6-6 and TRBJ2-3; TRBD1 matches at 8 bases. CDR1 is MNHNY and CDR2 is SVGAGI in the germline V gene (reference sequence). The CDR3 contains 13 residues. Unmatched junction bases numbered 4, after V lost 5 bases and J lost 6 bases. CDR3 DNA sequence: TGTGCCAGCAGTACGGACAGGGCCGATACGCAGTATTTT. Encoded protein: CASSTDRADTQYF.

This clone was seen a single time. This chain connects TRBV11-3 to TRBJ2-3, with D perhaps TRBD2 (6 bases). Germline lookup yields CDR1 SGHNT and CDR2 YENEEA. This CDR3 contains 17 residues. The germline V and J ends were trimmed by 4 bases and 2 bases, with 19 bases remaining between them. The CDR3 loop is CASSSPVGGAATDTQYF. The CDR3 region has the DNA TGTGCCAGCAGCTCTCCTGTCGGGGGAGCCGCCACAGATACGCAGTATTTT.

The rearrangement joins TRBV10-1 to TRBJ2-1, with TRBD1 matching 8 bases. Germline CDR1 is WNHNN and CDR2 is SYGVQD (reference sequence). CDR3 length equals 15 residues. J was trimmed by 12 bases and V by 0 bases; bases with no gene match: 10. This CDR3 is CASSESGQGARGQFF. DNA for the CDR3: TGCGCCAGCAGTGAGTCGGGGCAGGGGGCTAGAGGGCAGTTCTTC.

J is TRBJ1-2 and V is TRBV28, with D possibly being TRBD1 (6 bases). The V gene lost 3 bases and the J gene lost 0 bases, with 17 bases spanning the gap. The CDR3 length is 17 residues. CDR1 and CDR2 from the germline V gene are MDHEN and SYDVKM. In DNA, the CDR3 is TGTGCCAGCAGTTTGGGTGGGCAGGGGCGACCTAACTATGGCTACACCTTC. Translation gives CASSLGGQGRPNYGYTF.

The CDR3 loop is CASSKGFLATGMNTEAFF. For the CDR3, the DNA is TGTGCCAGCAGCAAAGGGTTCCTGGCGACGGGAATGAACACTGAAGCTTTCTTT. V is TRBV21-1 and J is TRBJ1-1. TRBV21-1 corresponds to a pseudogene. The CDR3 loop spans 18 amino acids.

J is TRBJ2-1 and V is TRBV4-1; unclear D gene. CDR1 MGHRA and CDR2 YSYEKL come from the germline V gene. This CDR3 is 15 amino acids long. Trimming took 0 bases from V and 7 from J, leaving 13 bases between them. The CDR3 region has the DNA TGCGCCAGCAGCCAAGATCACACCCCCCGAAATGAGCAGTTCTTC. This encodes CASSQDHTPRNEQFF.

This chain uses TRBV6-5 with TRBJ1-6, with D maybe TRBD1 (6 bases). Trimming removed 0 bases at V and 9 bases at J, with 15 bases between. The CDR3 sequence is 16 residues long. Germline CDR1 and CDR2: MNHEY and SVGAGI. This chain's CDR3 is CASSYSDGGPTSPLHF. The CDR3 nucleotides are TGTGCCAGCAGTTACTCGGACGGGGGGCCTACTTCACCCCTCCACTTT.

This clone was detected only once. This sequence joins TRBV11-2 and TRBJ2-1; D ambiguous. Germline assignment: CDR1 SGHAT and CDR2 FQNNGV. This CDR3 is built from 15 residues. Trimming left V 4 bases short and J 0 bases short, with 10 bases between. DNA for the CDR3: TGTGCCAGCAGCTCCCTAGATCCCTCCTACAATGAGCAGTTCTTC. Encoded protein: CASSSLDPSYNEQFF.

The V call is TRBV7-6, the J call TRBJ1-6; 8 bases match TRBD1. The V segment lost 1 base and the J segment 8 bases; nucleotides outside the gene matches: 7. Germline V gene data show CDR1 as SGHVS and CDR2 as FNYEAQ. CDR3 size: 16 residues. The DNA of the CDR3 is TGTGCCAGCAGCTTAGGTTCAGGGGGCATGGATTCACCCCTCCACTTT. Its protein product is CASSLGSGGMDSPLHF.

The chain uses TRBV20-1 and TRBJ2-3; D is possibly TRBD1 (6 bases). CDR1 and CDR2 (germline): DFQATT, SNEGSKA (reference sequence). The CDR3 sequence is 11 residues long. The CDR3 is CIVGTTDTQYF. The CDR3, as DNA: TGCATCGTGGGGACAACAGATACGCAGTATTTT.

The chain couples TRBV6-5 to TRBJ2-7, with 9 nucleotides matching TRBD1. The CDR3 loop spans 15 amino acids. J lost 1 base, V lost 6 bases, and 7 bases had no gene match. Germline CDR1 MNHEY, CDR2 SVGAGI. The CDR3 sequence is CASRPAGQGSYEQYF. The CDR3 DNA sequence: TGTGCCAGCAGACCAGCGGGACAGGGATCCTACGAGCAGTACTTC.

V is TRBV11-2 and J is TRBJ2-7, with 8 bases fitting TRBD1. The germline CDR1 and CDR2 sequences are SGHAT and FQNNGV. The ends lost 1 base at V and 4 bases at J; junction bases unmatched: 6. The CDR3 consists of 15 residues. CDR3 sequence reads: CASSLGGQVGYEQYF. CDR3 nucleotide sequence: TGTGCCAGCAGCTTAGGGGGACAGGTCGGGTACGAGCAGTACTTC.

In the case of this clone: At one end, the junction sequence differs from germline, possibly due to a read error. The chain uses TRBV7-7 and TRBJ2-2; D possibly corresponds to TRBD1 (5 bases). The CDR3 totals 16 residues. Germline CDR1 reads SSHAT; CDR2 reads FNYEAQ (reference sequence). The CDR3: CASSFSWGANTGELFF. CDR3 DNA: TGTGCTAGCAGCTTCTCTTGGGGCGCGAACACCGGGGAGCTGTTTTTT. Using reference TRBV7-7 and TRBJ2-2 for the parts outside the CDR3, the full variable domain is GAGVSQSPRYKVTKRGQDVTLRCDPISSHATLYWYQQALGQGPEFLTYFNYEAQPDKSGLPSDRFSAERPEGSISTLTIQRTEQRDSAMYRCASSFSWGANTGELFFGEGSRLTVL.

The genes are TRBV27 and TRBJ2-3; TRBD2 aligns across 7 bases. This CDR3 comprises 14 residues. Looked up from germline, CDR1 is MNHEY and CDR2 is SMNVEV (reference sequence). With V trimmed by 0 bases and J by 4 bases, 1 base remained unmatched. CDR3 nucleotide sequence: TGTGCCAGCAGTTTATCTACTAGCGCAGATACGCAGTATTTT. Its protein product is CASSLSTSADTQYF.

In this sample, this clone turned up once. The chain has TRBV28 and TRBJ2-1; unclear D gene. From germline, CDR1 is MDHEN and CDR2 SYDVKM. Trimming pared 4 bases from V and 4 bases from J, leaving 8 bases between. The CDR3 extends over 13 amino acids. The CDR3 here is CASSSPRYNEQFF. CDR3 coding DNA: TGTGCCAGCAGTTCACCCAGATACAATGAGCAGTTCTTC.

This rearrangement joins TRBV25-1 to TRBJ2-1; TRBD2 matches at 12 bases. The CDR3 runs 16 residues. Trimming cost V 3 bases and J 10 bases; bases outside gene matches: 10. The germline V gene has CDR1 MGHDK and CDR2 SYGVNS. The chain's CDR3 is CASSDRSSGGAGEQFF. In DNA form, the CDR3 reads TGTGCCAGCAGTGACCGCTCTAGCGGGGGGGCGGGGGAGCAGTTCTTC.

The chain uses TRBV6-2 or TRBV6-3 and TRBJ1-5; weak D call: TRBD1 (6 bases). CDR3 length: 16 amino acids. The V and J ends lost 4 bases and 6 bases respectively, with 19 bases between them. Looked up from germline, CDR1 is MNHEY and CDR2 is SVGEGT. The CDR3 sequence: CASSSHGGAAGQPQHF. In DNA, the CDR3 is TGTGCCAGCAGTTCCCATGGGGGGGCGGCGGGTCAGCCCCAGCATTTT.

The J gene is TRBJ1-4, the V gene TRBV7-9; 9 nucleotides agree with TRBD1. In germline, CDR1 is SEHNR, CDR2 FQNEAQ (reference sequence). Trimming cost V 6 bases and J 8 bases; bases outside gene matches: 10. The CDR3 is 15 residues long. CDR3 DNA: TGTGCCAGCAGTTATACAGGGGGCGCAGAAGAAAAACTGTTTTTT. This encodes CASSYTGGAEEKLFF.

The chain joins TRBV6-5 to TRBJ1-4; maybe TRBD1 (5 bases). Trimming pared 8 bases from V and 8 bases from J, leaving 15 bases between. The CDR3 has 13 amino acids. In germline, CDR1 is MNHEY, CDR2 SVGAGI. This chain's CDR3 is CASPLWGGEKLFF. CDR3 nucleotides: TGTGCCAGCCCCCTTTGGGGGGGGGAAAAACTGTTTTTT.

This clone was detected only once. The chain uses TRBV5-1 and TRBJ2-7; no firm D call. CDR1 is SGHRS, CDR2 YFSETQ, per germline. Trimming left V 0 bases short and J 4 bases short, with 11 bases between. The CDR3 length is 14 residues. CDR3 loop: CASSLVEEAYEQYF. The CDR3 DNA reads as TGCGCCAGCAGCTTGGTAGAAGAAGCTTACGAGCAGTACTTC.

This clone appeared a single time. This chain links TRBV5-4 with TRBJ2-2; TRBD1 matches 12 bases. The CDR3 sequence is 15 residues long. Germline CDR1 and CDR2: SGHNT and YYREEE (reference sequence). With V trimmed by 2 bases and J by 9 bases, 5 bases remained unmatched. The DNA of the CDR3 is TGTGCCAGCAGCTTACCGGGACAGGGGGCTTGGGAGCTGTTTTTT. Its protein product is CASSLPGQGAWELFF.

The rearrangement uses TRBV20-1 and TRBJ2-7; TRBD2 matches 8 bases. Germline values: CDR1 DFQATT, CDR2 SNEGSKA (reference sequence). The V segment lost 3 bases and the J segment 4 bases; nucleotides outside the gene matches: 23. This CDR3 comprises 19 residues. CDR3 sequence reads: CSASSLRDVVGLGQYEQYF. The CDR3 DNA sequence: TGCAGTGCTAGTTCATTGAGGGACGTAGTGGGACTAGGACAATACGAGCAGTACTTC.

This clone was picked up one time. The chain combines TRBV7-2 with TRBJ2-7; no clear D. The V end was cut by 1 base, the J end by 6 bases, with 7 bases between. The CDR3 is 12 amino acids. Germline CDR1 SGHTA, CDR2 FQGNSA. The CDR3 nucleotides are TGTGCCAGCAGCTTAGGGCCGGGCGAGCAGTACTTC. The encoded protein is CASSLGPGEQYF.

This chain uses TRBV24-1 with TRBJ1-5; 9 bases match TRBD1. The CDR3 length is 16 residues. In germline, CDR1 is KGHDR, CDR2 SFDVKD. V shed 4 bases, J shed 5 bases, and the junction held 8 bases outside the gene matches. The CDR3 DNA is TGTGCCACCAGTGACAACCACAGGGGGCAGGATCAGCCCCAGCATTTT. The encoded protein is CATSDNHRGQDQPQHF.

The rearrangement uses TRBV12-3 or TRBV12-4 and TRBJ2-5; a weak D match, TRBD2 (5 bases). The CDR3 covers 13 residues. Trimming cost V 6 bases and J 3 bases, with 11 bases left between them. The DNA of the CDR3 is TGTGCCAGCAGCTCCCCCGGGGAAGAGACCCAGTACTTC. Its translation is CASSSPGEETQYF.

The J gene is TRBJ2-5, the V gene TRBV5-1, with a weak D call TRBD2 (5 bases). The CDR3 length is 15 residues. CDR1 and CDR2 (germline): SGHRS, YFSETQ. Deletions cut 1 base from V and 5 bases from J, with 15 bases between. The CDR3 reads CASSLYGPPGETQYF. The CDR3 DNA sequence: TGCGCCAGCAGCTTGTACGGTCCACCGGGGGAGACCCAGTACTTC.